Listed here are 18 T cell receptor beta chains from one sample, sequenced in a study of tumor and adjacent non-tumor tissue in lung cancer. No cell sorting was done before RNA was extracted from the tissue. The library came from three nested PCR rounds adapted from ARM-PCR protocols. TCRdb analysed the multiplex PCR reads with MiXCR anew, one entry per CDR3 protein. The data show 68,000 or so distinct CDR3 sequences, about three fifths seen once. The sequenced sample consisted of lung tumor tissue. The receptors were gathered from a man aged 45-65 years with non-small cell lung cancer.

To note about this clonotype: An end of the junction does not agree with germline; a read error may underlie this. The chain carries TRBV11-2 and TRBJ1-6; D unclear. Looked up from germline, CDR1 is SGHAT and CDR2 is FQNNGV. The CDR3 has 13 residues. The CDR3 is CTSSFTPDSPLHF. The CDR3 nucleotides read TGTACCAGCAGCTTTACACCCGATTCGCCCCTCCACTTT.

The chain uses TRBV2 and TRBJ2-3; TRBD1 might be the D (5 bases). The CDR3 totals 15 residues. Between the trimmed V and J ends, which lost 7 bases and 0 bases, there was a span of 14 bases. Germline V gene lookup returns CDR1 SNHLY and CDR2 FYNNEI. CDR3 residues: CASKGSELSTDTQYF. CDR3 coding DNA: TGTGCCAGCAAGGGGTCGGAGCTTAGCACAGATACGCAGTATTTT.

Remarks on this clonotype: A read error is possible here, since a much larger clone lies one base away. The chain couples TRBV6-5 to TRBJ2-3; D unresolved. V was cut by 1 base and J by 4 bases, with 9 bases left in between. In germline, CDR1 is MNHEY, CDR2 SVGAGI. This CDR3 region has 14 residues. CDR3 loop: CASSYLRSPDTQYF. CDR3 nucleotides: TGTGCCAGCAGTTACTTGCGGTCCCCAGATACGCAGTATTTT.

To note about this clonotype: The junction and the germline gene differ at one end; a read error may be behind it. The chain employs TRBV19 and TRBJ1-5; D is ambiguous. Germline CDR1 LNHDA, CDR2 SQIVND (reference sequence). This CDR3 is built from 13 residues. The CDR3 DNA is TGTGCCAGTAATATAGCTATGGATCAGCCCCAGCATTTT. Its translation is CASNIAMDQPQHF.

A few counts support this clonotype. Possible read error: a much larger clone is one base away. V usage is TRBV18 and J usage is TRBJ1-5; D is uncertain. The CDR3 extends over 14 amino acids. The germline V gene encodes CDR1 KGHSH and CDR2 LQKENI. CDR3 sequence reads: CVSSPYDIRQPQHF. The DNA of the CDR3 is TGTGTCAGCTCACCATATGATATTCGGCAGCCCCAGCATTTT.

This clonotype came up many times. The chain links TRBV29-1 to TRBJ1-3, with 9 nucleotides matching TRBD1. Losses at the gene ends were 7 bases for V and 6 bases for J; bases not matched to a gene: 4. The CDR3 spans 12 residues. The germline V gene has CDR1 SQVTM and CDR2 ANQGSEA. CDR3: CSAGTGQNTIYF. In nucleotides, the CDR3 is TGCAGCGCAGGGACAGGGCAAAACACCATATATTTT.

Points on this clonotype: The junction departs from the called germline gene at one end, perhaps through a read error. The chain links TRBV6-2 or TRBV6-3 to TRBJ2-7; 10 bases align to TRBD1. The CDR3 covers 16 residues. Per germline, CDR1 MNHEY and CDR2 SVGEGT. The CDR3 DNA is TGTGCCAGAAGTTACTCCGGGACAGGGGATTCATACGAGCAGTACTTC. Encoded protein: CARSYSGTGDSYEQYF.

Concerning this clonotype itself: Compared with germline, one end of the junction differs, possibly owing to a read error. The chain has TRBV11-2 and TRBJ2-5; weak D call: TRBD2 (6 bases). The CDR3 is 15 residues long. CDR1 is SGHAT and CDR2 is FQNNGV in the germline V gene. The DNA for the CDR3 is TGTGCCAGCAGTTCCACCTGGGGGGTAGCGGAGACCCAGTGCTTC. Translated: CASSSTWGVAETQCF.

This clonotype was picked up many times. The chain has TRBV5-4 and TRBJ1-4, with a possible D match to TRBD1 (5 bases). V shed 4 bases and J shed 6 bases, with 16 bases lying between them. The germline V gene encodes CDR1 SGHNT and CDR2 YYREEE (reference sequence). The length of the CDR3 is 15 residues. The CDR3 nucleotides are TGTGCCAGCAGCAACCGGGACCAGCACGATGAAAAACTGTTTTTT. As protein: CASSNRDQHDEKLFF.

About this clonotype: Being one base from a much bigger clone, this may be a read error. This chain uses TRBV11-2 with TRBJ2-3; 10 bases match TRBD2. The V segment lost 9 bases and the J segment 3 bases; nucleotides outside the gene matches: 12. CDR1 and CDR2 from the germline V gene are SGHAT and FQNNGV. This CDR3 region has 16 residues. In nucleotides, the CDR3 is TGTGCCAGTTCTTTTCTAGCGGGAGTTAAGACAGATACGCAGTATTTT. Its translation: CASSFLAGVKTDTQYF.

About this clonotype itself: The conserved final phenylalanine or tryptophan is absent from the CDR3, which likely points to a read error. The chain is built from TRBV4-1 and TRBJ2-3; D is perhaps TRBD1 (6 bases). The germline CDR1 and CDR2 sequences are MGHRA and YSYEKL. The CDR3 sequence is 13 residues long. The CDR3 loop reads CASSPTGTDMQYL. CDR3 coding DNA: TGCGCCAGCAGCCCGACAGGCACAGATATGCAGTATCTT.

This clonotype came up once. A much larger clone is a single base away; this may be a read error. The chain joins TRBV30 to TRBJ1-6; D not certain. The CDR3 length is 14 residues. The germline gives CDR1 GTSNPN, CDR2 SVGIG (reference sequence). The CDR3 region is CAWSVTSPNSPLYF. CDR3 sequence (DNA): TGTGCCTGGAGTGTTACCAGTCCAAATTCACCCCTCTACTTT.

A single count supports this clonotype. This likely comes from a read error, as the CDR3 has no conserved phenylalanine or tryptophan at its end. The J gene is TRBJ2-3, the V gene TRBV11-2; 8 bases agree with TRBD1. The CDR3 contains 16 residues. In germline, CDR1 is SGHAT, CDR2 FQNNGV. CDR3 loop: CASSPQGAYSTDTQYY. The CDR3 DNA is TGTGCCAGCAGCCCTCAGGGGGCGTATAGCACAGATACTCAGTATTAT.

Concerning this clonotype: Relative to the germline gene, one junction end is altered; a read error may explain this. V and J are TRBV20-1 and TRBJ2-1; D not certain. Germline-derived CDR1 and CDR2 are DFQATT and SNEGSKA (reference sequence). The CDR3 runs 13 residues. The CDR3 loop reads CSAAPGSHNEQFF. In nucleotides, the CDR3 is TGCAGTGCCGCCCCGGGCTCCCACAATGAGCAGTTCTTC.

The CDR3 here is CASSSRQGHGNTIYF. The CDR3 nucleotides are TGTGCCAGCAGCAGCCGACAGGGACATGGAAACACCATATATTTT. The chain uses TRBV11-2 and TRBJ1-3, with 7 nucleotides matching TRBD1. This CDR3 is 15 amino acids long. Trimming at V came to 5 bases and at J to 3 bases, leaving 7 bases not matched to a gene. Germline lookup yields CDR1 SGHAT and CDR2 FQNNGV.

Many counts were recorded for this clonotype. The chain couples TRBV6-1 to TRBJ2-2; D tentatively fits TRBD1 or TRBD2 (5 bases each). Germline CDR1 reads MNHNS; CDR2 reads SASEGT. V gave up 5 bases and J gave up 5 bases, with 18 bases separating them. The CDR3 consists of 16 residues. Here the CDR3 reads CASSRWDRRGTGELFF. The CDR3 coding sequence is TGTGCCAGCAGTCGATGGGACCGCCGAGGAACCGGGGAGCTGTTTTTT.

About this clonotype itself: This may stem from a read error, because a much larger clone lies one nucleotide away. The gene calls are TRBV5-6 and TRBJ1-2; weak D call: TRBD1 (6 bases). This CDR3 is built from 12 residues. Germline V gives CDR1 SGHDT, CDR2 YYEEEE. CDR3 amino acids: CASSRLSGGSTF. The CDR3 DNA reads TGTGCCAGCAGCAGGCTCTCGGGGGGCTCCACCTTC.

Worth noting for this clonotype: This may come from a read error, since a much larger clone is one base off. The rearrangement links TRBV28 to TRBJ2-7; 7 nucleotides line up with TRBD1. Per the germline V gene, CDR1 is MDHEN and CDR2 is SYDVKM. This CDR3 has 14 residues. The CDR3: CASSLRDSLYEQHF. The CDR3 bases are TGTGCCAGCAGTTTAAGGGACAGCCTCTACGAGCAGCACTTC.